Detailed here is one T cell receptor beta chain. Its antigen is currently unknown. V lost 3 bases and J 4 bases, leaving 6 bases between the germline ends. This CDR3 is built from 12 residues. Germline V lookup: CDR1 LNHDA, CDR2 SQIVND (reference sequence). This sample is part of a study of memory B cells and T cells in multiple sclerosis. The study, taken as a whole, reports: Shared clonotype counts depended on differing compartment clone-set sizes and were normalized.

The table came from immunoSEQ multiplex PCR; TCRdb's copy has only in-frame clones and leaves some out. Of about 32,000 clones in the sample, roughly 86% are singletons; the top ten hold 2% to 3%. Stimulus-free culture yielded autoproliferating CFSE-dim and non-proliferating CFSE-high T cells, each sequenced separately. Pooled replicate wells came from about 5x10^7 CFSE-labeled PBMCs cultured around seven days without stimulus. PBMCs were labeled with around 0.5 uM CFSE and cultured without exogenous stimuli. This TCR came from a human donor with multiple sclerosis. The J gene is TRBJ1-1, the V gene TRBV19; D is unresolved. What was sequenced was PBMCs from blood kept in culture. CDR3 protein: CASSIGVTEAFF. The CDR3 DNA sequence: TGTGCCAGTAGTATCGGGGTCACTGAAGCTTTCTTT. The whole variable domain, remainder taken from reference TRBV19 and TRBJ1-1, is DGGITQSPKYLFRKEGQNVTLSCEQNLNHDAMYWYRQDPGQGLRLIYYSQIVNDFQKGDIAEGYSVSREKKESFPLTVTSAQKNPTAFYLCASSIGVTEAFFGQGTRLTVV.